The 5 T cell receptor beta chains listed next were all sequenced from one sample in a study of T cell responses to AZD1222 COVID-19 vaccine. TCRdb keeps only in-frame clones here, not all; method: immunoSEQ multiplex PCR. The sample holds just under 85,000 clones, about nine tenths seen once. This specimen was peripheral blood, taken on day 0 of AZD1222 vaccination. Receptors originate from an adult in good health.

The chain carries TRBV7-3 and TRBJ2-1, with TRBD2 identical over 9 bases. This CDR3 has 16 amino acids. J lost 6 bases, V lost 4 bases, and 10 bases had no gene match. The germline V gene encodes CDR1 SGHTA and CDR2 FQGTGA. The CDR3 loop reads CASSSEAGTSPNEQFF. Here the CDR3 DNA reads TGTGCCAGCAGCTCGGAGGCCGGGACTAGCCCCAATGAGCAGTTCTTC.

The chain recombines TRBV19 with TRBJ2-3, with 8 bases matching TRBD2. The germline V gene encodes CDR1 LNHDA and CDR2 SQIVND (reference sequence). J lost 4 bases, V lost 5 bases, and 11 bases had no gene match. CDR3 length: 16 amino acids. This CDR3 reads CASSPGGSPGADTQYF. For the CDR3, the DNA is TGTGCCAGTAGTCCGGGAGGGAGTCCTGGGGCAGATACGCAGTATTTT. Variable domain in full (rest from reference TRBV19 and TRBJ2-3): DGGITQSPKYLFRKEGQNVTLSCEQNLNHDAMYWYRQDPGQGLRLIYYSQIVNDFQKGDIAEGYSVSREKKESFPLTVTSAQKNPTAFYLCASSPGGSPGADTQYFGPGTRLTVL.

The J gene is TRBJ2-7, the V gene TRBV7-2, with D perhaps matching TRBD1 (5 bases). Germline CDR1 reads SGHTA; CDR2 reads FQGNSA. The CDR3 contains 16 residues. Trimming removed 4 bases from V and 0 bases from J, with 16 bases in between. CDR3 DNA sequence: TGTGCCAGCAGCTCCCAACGACAGCGAAGCTCCTACGAGCAGTACTTC. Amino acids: CASSSQRQRSSYEQYF.

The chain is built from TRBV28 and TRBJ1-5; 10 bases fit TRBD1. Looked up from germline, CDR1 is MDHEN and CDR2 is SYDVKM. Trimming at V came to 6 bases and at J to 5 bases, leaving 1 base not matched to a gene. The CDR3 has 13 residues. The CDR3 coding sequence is TGTGCCAGCAGGGGACAGGGGTATCAGCCCCAGCATTTT. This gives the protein CASRGQGYQPQHF.

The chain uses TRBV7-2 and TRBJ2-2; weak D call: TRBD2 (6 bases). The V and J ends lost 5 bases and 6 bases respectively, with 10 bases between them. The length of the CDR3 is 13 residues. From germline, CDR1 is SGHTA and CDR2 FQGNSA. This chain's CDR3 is CASSPSAPGELFF. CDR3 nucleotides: TGTGCCAGCAGCCCTAGCGCCCCCGGGGAGCTGTTTTTT.